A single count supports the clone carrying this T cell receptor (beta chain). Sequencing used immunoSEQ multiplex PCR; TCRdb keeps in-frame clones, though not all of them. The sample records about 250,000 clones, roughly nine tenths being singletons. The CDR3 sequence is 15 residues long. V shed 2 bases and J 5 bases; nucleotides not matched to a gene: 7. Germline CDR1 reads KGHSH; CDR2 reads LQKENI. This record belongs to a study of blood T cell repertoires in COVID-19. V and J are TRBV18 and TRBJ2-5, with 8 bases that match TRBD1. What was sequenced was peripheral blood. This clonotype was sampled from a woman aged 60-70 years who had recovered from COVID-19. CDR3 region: CASSPGRDRMETQYF. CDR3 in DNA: TGTGCCAGCTCACCAGGACGGGACAGGATGGAGACCCAGTACTTC.